Following are 8 T cell receptor beta chains from one sample sequenced in a study of T cell repertoires in cytomegalovirus infection. These receptors have no identified antigens. Each CDR3 protein gets one entry after TCRdb re-called the reads with MiXCR. The repertoire has 340,000 or so distinct CDR3 sequences, just under 25% of them found once; the top ten carry roughly 15%. The source material was cultured PBMCs, sampled from culture after CMV antigen stimulation. These receptors all come from a human donor in good health (CMV status not recorded). Some clones in this sample may be carry-over from other donors' samples.

The table lists this clonotype with a few counts. The chain couples TRBV28 to TRBJ2-1, with no clear D. From germline, CDR1 is MDHEN and CDR2 SYDVKM. The CDR3 has 14 amino acids. V dropped 6 bases and J dropped 9 bases, with 18 bases sitting between them. CDR3 coding DNA: TGTGCCAGCAGCCTGATCCCTAAGGGAAGTGAGCAGTTCTTC. It encodes CASSLIPKGSEQFF. The full variable domain, with the rest looked up from reference TRBV28 and TRBJ2-1, is DVKVTQSSRYLVKRTGEKVFLECVQDMDHENMFWYRQDPGLGLRLIYFSYDVKMKEKGDIPEGYSVSREKKERFSLILESASTNQTSMYLCASSLIPKGSEQFFGPGTRLTVL.

This clonotype was detected a few times. The V and J genes are TRBV19 and TRBJ2-1; no definite D call. The CDR3 contains 16 residues. The V and J ends lost 2 bases and 2 bases respectively, with 13 bases between them. Germline CDR1 LNHDA, CDR2 SQIVND (reference sequence). The CDR3 here is CASSINGQLPYNEQFF. Written as DNA, the CDR3 is TGTGCCAGTAGTATAAACGGTCAGTTACCCTACAATGAGCAGTTCTTC.

A few counts support this clonotype. The chain links TRBV6-5 to TRBJ1-2, with a weak D call TRBD1 (5 bases). The V and J ends lost 6 bases and 12 bases respectively, with 20 bases between them. This CDR3 spans 13 amino acids. CDR1 is MNHEY and CDR2 is SVGAGI in the germline V gene. The chain's CDR3 is CASSRHFMGDHTF. CDR3 in DNA: TGTGCCAGCAGCCGCCACTTCATGGGGGACCACACCTTC.

This clonotype turned up a few times. The rearrangement uses TRBV7-2 and TRBJ2-2; D not certain. Germline values: CDR1 SGHTA, CDR2 FQGNSA. The CDR3 is 16 residues long. Trimming stripped 1 base from V and 3 bases from J, with 12 bases between. The CDR3 nucleotides read TGTGCCAGCAGCTTAGTTGTTAGCTGGCACACCGGGGAGCTGTTTTTT. Translated, it gives CASSLVVSWHTGELFF.

This clonotype was seen only a few times. The genes are TRBV4-1 and TRBJ2-1; unclear D gene. The V end was cut by 0 bases, the J end by 6 bases, with 18 bases between. The CDR3 sequence is 17 residues long. Per the germline V gene, CDR1 is MGHRA and CDR2 is YSYEKL. The CDR3 DNA sequence: TGCGCCAGCAGCCAAGATCCCGGAACCAGCCCGTCCAATGAGCAGTTCTTC. Its protein product is CASSQDPGTSPSNEQFF.

This clonotype was seen more than once but under ten times. The V and J genes are TRBV4-1 and TRBJ1-2, with D uncertain. CDR3 length equals 15 residues. V was shortened by 1 base and J by 2 bases, with 11 bases between the two germline ends. From germline, CDR1 is MGHRA and CDR2 YSYEKL. DNA for the CDR3: TGCGCCAGCAGCCAAGTAGGCCAAAGGAACTATGGCTACACCTTC. Amino acids: CASSQVGQRNYGYTF.

The table lists this clonotype with a few counts. V gene TRBV12-3 or TRBV12-4 combines with J gene TRBJ1-3; D is unresolved. V lost 1 base and J lost 8, with 3 bases in between. The CDR3 runs to 11 residues. For the CDR3, the DNA is TGTGCCAGCAGTTTAGTACACACCATATATTTT. It encodes CASSLVHTIYF.

This clonotype was seen a handful of times. V gene TRBV7-2 combines with J gene TRBJ2-3; 8 nucleotides agree with TRBD1. The V gene's germline CDR1 is SGHTA and CDR2 FQGNSA. This CDR3 has 16 residues. The V segment lost 3 bases and the J segment 8 bases; nucleotides outside the gene matches: 13. The CDR3 nucleotides are TGTGCCAGCAGCTTGGTTGGGGGACAGGACGGTAGTACGCAGTATTTT. Residues: CASSLVGGQDGSTQYF.